This is a list of T cell receptor beta chains from one sample in a study of T-cell memory formation after mild COVID-19. TCRdb independently ran MiXCR on the 5' RACE reads; one entry per CDR3 protein. The data contain hundreds of thousands of distinct CDR3 sequences, roughly 21% of them singletons. The sequenced sample consisted of PBMCs or a T cell subset sorted from them (not recorded which). These receptors all stem from an adult woman who had mild COVID-19 (a few samples of this study predate the infection). Cell type and time point are not known. CDR3s include the opening cysteine and the closing phenylalanine or tryptophan. D genes are given only for firm matches. Clone sizes are given selectively: once, few, many, or a class where the clone is expanded.

abundance,v_gene,d_gene,j_gene,CDR3aa,CDR3nt
few,TRBV6-2/TRBV6-3,TRBD1,TRBJ1-5,CASSPDRGYQPQHF,TGTGCCAGCAGTCCCGACAGGGGGTATCAGCCCCAGCATTTT
few,TRBV5-1,-,TRBJ2-6,CASSLAGLSGANVLTF,TGCGCCAGCAGCTTGGCAGGCCTATCTGGGGCCAACGTCCTGACTTTC
many,TRBV5-1,-,TRBJ2-4,CASSYTSGGALAKNIQYF,TGCGCCAGCAGCTATACCTCTGGCGGGGCACTAGCCAAAAACATTCAGTACTTC
once,TRBV12-3/TRBV12-4,-,TRBJ1-5,CASSPALGSNQPQHF,TGTGCCAGCAGCCCCGCCCTGGGGAGCAATCAGCCCCAGCATTTT
-,TRBV12-3/TRBV12-4,TRBD2,TRBJ2-5,CASSPPGLAGARETQYF,TGTGCCAGCAGTCCACCGGGACTAGCGGGAGCTCGGGAGACCCAGTACTTC
few,TRBV6-6,TRBD1,TRBJ2-7,CASSYEGGGQYF,TGTGCCAGCAGTTATGAAGGGGGCGGGCAGTACTTC
few,TRBV12-3/TRBV12-4,-,TRBJ2-2,CASSLSLGSGELFF,TGTGCCAGCAGTCTCTCCCTGGGGTCCGGGGAGCTGTTTTTT
many,TRBV20-1,TRBD2,TRBJ2-1,CSASTPPGTSGRKFNEQFF,TGCAGTGCTAGTACCCCTCCCGGGACTAGCGGGAGGAAGTTCAATGAGCAGTTCTTC
few,TRBV30,TRBD1,TRBJ2-5,CASGQGIRETQYF,TGTGCCTCGGGACAGGGGATAAGAGAGACCCAGTACTTC
-,TRBV9,-,TRBJ2-5,CASSVAPGGTQETQYF,TGTGCCAGCAGCGTAGCACCGGGGGGCACCCAAGAGACCCAGTACTTC
-,TRBV12-3/TRBV12-4,TRBD1,TRBJ1-2,CASSVRDRGSWGYTF,TGTGCCAGCAGTGTTAGGGACAGGGGGAGCTGGGGCTACACCTTC
-,TRBV7-2,-,TRBJ1-6,CASSPRPGLRNSPLHF,TGTGCCAGCAGCCCGCGGCCGGGGCTGAGGAATTCACCCCTCCACTTT
few,TRBV10-3,-,TRBJ2-1,CAISESTLGYNEQFF,TGTGCCATCAGTGAGTCGACCCTAGGATACAATGAGCAGTTCTTC
-,TRBV12-3/TRBV12-4,-,TRBJ1-2,CASRKLGVGNGYTF,TGTGCCAGCAGGAAATTAGGGGTTGGTAATGGCTACACCTTC
-,TRBV5-6,TRBD2,TRBJ2-1,CASRDYSGRHSYNEQFF,TGTGCCAGCCGCGATTATAGCGGGCGCCACTCCTACAATGAGCAGTTCTTC